This T cell receptor beta chain was observed in a study of cytomegalovirus exposure and HLA in healthy donors. Study-level results: Across donors, presence/absence analyses took sequencing depth to be roughly uniform.

On this clone itself: Its target is unknown. One junction end disagrees with the germline gene, perhaps due to a read error.

Donors were nominally healthy when sampled, though unrecorded immune exposures were likely. It was with 60 Vbeta and 13 Jbeta primers that the PCR ran. The data were produced by immunoSEQ multiplex PCR, yet TCRdb's version contains in-frame clones alone and is incomplete. The profile shows around 300,000 clones, about 75% of them singletons. Germline loops: CDR1 SEHNR, CDR2 FQNEAQ (reference sequence). The CDR3 has 13 residues. The sequenced sample consisted of PBMCs. The chain carries TRBV7-9 and TRBJ2-7; D remains ambiguous. The source is a female donor in good health and CMV-seronegative. This chain's CDR3 is CSSSLGDIYEQYF. The CDR3 DNA follows: TGTTCCAGCAGCTTAGGCGACATCTACGAGCAGTACTTC. The entire variable domain, with the rest obtained from reference TRBV7-9 and TRBJ2-7, is as follows: DTGVSQNPRHKITKRGQNVTFRCDPISEHNRLYWYRQTLGQGPEFLTYFQNEAQLEKSRLLSDRFSAERPKGSFSTLEIQRTEQGDSAMYLCSSSLGDIYEQYFGPGTRLTVT.